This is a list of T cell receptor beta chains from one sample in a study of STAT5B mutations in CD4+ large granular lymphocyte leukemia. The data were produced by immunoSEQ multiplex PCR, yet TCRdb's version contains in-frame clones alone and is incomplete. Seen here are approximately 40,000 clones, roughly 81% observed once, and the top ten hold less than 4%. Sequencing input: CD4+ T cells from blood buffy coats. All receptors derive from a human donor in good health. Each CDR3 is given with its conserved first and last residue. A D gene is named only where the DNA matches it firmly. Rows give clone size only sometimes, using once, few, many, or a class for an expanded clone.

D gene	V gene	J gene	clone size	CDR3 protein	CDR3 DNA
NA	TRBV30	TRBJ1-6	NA	CAWSVHLYNSPLHF	TGTGCCTGGAGTGTACACTTGTATAATTCACCCCTCCACTTT
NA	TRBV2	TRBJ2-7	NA	CASSEAQTLGSYF	TGTGCCAGCAGTGAAGCTCAGACACTAGGGTCGTACTTC
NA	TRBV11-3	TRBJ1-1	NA	CASSLAENTEAFF	TGTGCCAGCAGCTTAGCGGAGAACACTGAAGCTTTCTTT
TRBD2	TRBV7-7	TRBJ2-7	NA	CASSPGGAGPYEQYF	TGTGCTAGCAGCCCCGGGGGAGCGGGACCCTACGAGCAGTACTTC
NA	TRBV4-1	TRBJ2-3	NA	CASSQGSGPSQVTQYF	TGCGCCAGCAGCCAAGGAAGCGGGCCGTCCCAGGTAACGCAGTATTTT
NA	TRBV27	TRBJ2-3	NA	CASSLTPRFSTDTQYF	TGTGCCAGCAGTTTAACCCCGAGGTTTAGCACAGATACGCAGTATTTT
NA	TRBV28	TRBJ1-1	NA	CASRPGHLNTEAFF	TGTGCCAGCAGGCCGGGACACCTGAACACTGAAGCTTTCTTT
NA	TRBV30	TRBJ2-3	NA	CAWSVRPTDTQYF	TGTGCCTGGAGTGTCCGGCCCACAGATACGCAGTATTTT
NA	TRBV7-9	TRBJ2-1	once	CASLGGPVGNEQFF	TGTGCCAGCCTAGGGGGGCCCGTGGGCAATGAGCAGTTCTTC
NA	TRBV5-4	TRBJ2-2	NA	CASNRGGGGGELFF	TGTGCCAGCAACCGCGGAGGGGGCGGCGGGGAGCTGTTTTTT
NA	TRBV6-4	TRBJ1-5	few	CASSESVNQPQHF	TGTGCCAGCAGTGAATCGGTTAATCAGCCCCAGCATTTT
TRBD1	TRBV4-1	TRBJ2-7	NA	CASSHPDIPGQARYEQYF	TGCGCCAGCAGCCACCCCGACATTCCGGGACAGGCCCGCTACGAGCAGTACTTC
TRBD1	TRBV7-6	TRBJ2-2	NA	CASSPGTAYTGELFF	TGTGCCAGCAGCCCCGGGACAGCTTACACCGGGGAGCTGTTTTTT
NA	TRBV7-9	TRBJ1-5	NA	CASSREQGSNQPQHF	TGTGCCAGCAGTCGGGAGCAGGGGTCGAATCAGCCCCAGCATTTT
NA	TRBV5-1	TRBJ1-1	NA	CASSLGGSTEAFF	TGCGCCAGCAGCTTGGGTGGGAGCACTGAAGCTTTCTTT
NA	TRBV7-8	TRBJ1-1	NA	CASSFHGGGRNTEAFF	TGTGCCAGCAGCTTCCACGGCGGTGGAAGGAACACTGAAGCTTTCTTT
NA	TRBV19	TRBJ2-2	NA	CASSIVRPGELFF	TGTGCCAGTAGTATAGTGCGTCCCGGGGAGCTGTTTTTT
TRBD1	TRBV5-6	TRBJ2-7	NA	CASSWGPTGGIYEQYF	TGTGCCAGCAGCTGGGGTCCCACAGGGGGGATCTACGAGCAGTACTTC
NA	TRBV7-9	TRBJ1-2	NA	CASSSIMRGYTF	TGTGCCAGCAGCTCCATTATGAGAGGCTACACCTTC
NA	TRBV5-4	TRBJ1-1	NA	CASSLAERAEAFF	TGTGCCAGCAGCCTAGCCGAGAGGGCGGAAGCTTTCTTT
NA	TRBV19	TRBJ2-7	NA	CASSIARAGYEQYF	TGTGCCAGTAGTATAGCCAGGGCTGGGTACGAGCAGTACTTC
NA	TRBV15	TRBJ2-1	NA	CATSTNRWSNEQFF	TGTGCCACCAGCACAAACAGGTGGTCCAATGAGCAGTTCTTC
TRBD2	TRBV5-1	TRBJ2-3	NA	CASARTSPFTDTQYF	TGCGCCAGCGCCCGGACTAGCCCATTCACAGATACGCAGTATTTT
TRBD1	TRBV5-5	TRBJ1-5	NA	CASSWGPAGGQPQHF	TGTGCCAGCAGCTGGGGACCCGCAGGGGGTCAGCCCCAGCATTTT
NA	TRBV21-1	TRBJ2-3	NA	CASSKAPFWRRPAFTDTQYF	TGTGCCAGCAGCAAAGCGCCTTTTTGGAGGCGGCCGGCCTTCACAGATACGCAGTATTTT
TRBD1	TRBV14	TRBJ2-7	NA	CASSLQGVPTYEQYF	TGTGCCAGCAGCCTCCAGGGGGTTCCTACCTACGAGCAGTACTTC
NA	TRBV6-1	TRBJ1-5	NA	CASIERGNNQPQHF	TGTGCCAGCATTGAGAGGGGAAACAATCAGCCCCAGCATTTT
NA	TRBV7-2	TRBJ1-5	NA	CASSFLRSDQPQHF	TGTGCCAGCAGCTTCCTCAGATCAGATCAGCCCCAGCATTTT
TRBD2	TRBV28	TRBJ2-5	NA	CASSLWGSGGVETQYF	TGTGCCAGCAGTTTATGGGGTAGCGGGGGGGTAGAGACCCAGTACTTC
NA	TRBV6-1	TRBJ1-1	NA	CASRPGESGTEAFF	TGTGCCAGCAGGCCAGGTGAGTCGGGCACTGAAGCTTTCTTT
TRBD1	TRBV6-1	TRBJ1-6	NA	CASSGDRVNSPLHF	TGTGCCAGCAGTGGGGACAGGGTTAATTCACCCCTCCACTTT
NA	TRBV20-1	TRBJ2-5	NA	CSGRRQETQYF	TGCAGCGGCCGGAGACAAGAGACCCAGTACTTC
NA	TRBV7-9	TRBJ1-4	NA	CASSLDLNEKLFF	TGTGCCAGCAGCTTAGACCTTAATGAAAAACTGTTTTTT
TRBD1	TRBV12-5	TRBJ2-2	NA	CASGDRGGVTGELFF	TGTGCTAGTGGGGACAGGGGAGGTGTTACCGGGGAGCTGTTTTTT
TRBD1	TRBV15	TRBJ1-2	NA	CATSRAGQGVGGYTF	TGTGCCACCAGCAGAGCGGGACAGGGTGTAGGAGGCTACACCTTC
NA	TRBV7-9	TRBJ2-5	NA	CASSLATARETQYF	TGTGCCAGCAGCTTAGCTACAGCCCGGGAGACCCAGTACTTC
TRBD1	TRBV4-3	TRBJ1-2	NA	CASSQEYGRGGISYTF	TGCGCCAGCAGCCAAGAGTATGGGAGAGGGGGCATCAGCTACACCTTC
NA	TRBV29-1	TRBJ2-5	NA	CSHFDVTREETQYF	TGCAGCCACTTCGACGTTACTCGGGAGGAGACCCAGTACTTC
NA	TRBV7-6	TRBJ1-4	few	CASSNQDTNGEKLFF	TGTGCCAGCAGCAATCAGGACACGAACGGTGAAAAACTGTTTTTT
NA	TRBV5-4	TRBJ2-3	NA	CASSLDDYRTDTQYF	TGTGCCAGCAGCTTAGACGACTATCGCACAGATACGCAGTATTTT
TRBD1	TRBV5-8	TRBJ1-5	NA	CASSALPGQGDQPQHF	TGTGCCAGCAGCGCCCTCCCGGGACAGGGGGATCAGCCCCAGCATTTT
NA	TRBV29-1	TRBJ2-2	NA	CSVEKGTGELFF	TGCAGCGTTGAAAAAGGGACCGGGGAGCTGTTTTTT
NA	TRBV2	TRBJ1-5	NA	CASSEVGTGRVSNQPQHF	TGTGCCAGCAGTGAAGTGGGAACAGGGAGGGTTAGCAATCAGCCCCAGCATTTT
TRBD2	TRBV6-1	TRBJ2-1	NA	CASSERGGNSEQFF	TGTGCCAGCAGTGAACGGGGGGGGAACAGTGAGCAGTTCTTC
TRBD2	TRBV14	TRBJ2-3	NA	CASSQIAGPSTDTQYF	TGTGCCAGCAGCCAAATAGCGGGACCTAGCACAGATACGCAGTATTTT